The 7 T cell receptor beta chains presented below share a single source sample, sequenced in a study of response to subunit inactivated influenza vaccine. TCRdb called the RT-PCR reads again in MiXCR, with one record for every CDR3 protein. Of roughly 650,000 distinct CDR3 sequences listed, approximately 15% are singletons. This specimen was PBMCs from blood, taken roughly 13 days after vaccination. The receptors derive from a man between 50 and 59 years old who received an inactivated influenza vaccine.

There are a few counts of this clonotype. The gene calls are TRBV29-1 and TRBJ2-7, with 9 bases that match TRBD1. Losses at the gene ends were 5 bases for V and 4 bases for J; bases not matched to a gene: 6. CDR3 length: 13 residues. Germline CDR1 is SQVTM and CDR2 is ANQGSEA. The CDR3 coding sequence is TGCAGCGTTAACAGGGGGCGCGGGTACGAGCAGTACTTC. As protein: CSVNRGRGYEQYF.

This clonotype was seen a few times. This chain uses TRBV12-3 or TRBV12-4 with TRBJ2-3; possibly TRBD2 for D (6 bases). The CDR3 loop spans 12 amino acids. V lost 6 bases, J lost 15 bases, and 19 bases lay in between. As DNA, the CDR3 is TGTGCCAGCAGGGGGGGATTCGTAGATCGTTATTTT. Amino acids: CASRGGFVDRYF.

This clonotype was recorded a few times. V gene TRBV6-7 combines with J gene TRBJ2-5; 7 bases are shared with TRBD1. TRBV6-7 counts as an open reading frame of uncertain function. The length of the CDR3 is 13 residues. The V gene end was trimmed by 7 bases and the J gene end by 5 bases; junction bases not matched to a gene: 7. CDR3 loop: CASKTGVGETQYF. The CDR3, as DNA: TGTGCCAGCAAAACAGGGGTCGGGGAGACCCAGTACTTC.

The rearrangement uses TRBV7-3 and TRBJ2-3; 10 nucleotides align to TRBD2. CDR3 size: 15 residues. The germline gives CDR1 SGHTA, CDR2 FQGTGA. The J segment lost 1 base and the V segment lost 3 bases, leaving 1 base of the junction unmatched. The CDR3 region has the DNA TGTGCCAGCAGCTTTGGGACTAGCGGCACAGATACGCAGTATTTT. Protein sequence: CASSFGTSGTDTQYF.

The chain carries TRBV2 and TRBJ1-2; D is undetermined. The CDR3 totals 13 residues. V lost 3 bases to trimming and J lost 2 bases, with 7 bases between them. Germline CDR1 and CDR2: SNHLY and FYNNEI. The CDR3 protein is CASSENTNYGYTF. Written as DNA, the CDR3 is TGTGCCAGCAGTGAGAACACGAACTATGGCTACACCTTC.

The chain couples TRBV20-1 to TRBJ2-5; 7 bases are a match to TRBD2. V was pared by 0 bases and J by 4 bases, with 2 bases of the junction left unmatched. CDR3 length: 13 residues. The germline V gene has CDR1 DFQATT and CDR2 SNEGSKA (reference sequence). The CDR3 is CSARDTGGETQYF. In nucleotides, the CDR3 is TGCAGTGCTAGAGATACGGGGGGAGAGACCCAGTACTTC.

This clonotype appeared many times. V usage is TRBV12-3 or TRBV12-4 and J usage is TRBJ1-5; no definite D call. The length of the CDR3 is 14 residues. V was shortened by 5 bases and J by 10 bases, with 18 bases between the two germline ends. The DNA for the CDR3 is TGTGCCAGCAGTGCCATCCCGGAAGACCACCCCCAGCATTTT. Its translation is CASSAIPEDHPQHF.